This T cell receptor delta chain was retrieved from a study of γδ T cells in repeated Plasmodium falciparum infection. Study overall: Some Malian samples span acute malaria episodes; others come from no-transmission periods. Study outcomes and limitations: In Vdelta2-negative, largely Vdelta1+, gammadelta repertoires, repeated controlled infections appeared to drive clonal selection waves.

TCRdb reprocessed the multiplex PCR reads using CATT. This sample has about 89,000 delta-chain clones, with around 1.4% found just once. Bulk repertoires came from Vgamma9/Vdelta2+ or Vdelta2-negative gammadelta T cells flow-sorted from PBMC. A word on this clone: Its antigen is currently unknown. TCRdb's protein, taken from a much larger clone, differs from this DNA's translation at residue 13, likely owing to a read error; the protein displayed comes from the DNA.

CDR3 length: 15 residues. Per the germline V gene, CDR1 is TVYSNPD and CDR2 is GDNSRS (reference sequence). Input material: gamma-delta T cells from blood. The chain has TRDV3 and TRDJ1; D perhaps matches TRDD3 (5 bases). This clonotype originated in a pool of human donors (malaria-infected and uninfected, not separated). CDR3 bases: TGTGCCTTTTACACGGACTGGAATGGCACCGATAAACGCATCTTT. Amino acid sequence: CAFYTDWNGTDKRIF. Full variable domain (missing parts from reference TRDV3 and TRDJ1): CDKVTQSSPDQTVASGSEVVLLCTYDTVYSNPDLFWYRIRPDYSFQFVFYGDNSRSEGADFTQGRFSVKHILTQKAFHLVISPVRTEDSATYYCAFYTDWNGTDKRIFGKGTRVTVEP.